A single T cell receptor (beta chain) is shown here with its context. These data originate in a study of blood T cell repertoires in COVID-19. Looking at the study overall: T cells, B-cell-depleted T cells, or PBMCs supplied cDNA or gDNA.

The CDR3 spans 16 residues. V lost 3 bases to trimming and J lost 2 bases, with 16 bases between them. CDR1 is KGHSH, CDR2 LQKENI, per germline. In the original workflow: The assay estimated nucleated cells by amplifying reference gene primers. Some clones are missing from TCRdb's copy, which holds only in-frame ones; the method was immunoSEQ multiplex PCR. For V, J and clone size, that table is used; D and trimming come from the DNA. Among approximately 68,000 clones, 65% to 90% were seen once, and the ten largest hold about a tenth. The V and J genes are TRBV18 and TRBJ1-2; tentatively, D is TRBD1 (6 bases). The specimen was peripheral blood. The TCR comes from a man in his 70s with active or convalescent COVID-19. The CDR3 loop reads CASSPRQPGANYGYTF. DNA for the CDR3: TGTGCCAGCTCACCCAGGCAACCAGGGGCCAACTATGGCTACACCTTC.